Reported below is one TCR beta chain. This entry comes from a study of Ad26.COV2.S vaccination and SARS-CoV-2 variants. Across the study: The trial was COV1001 and the donor's arm was Ad26.COV2.S.

The treatment: 15 to 20 received Ad26.COV2.S at low or high dose, single or two shots; about 5 received placebo; per-sample allocation not given. Samples analyzed were those drawn on day 63 after the first vaccine or placebo injection. An Ad26 vector expressing Wuhan-strain SARS-CoV-2 spike constituted the vaccine. The V gene's germline CDR1 is KGHSH and CDR2 LQKENI. The CDR3 has 17 residues. V gave up 0 bases and J gave up 6 bases; unmatched junction bases: 5. Profiling relied on immunoSEQ multiplex PCR, and the TCRdb table lists in-frame clones only, not all of them. The sample shows a few hundred thousand clones, around 90% of them seen only once.

The receptor was derived from a person between 18 and 65 years old who received the Ad26.COV2.S COVID-19 vaccine or a placebo. The sample here was peripheral blood, taken in a trial of Ad26.COV2.S vaccine versus placebo. The chain joins TRBV18 to TRBJ2-1; 13 bases match TRBD2. In nucleotides, the CDR3 is TGTGCCAGCTCACCACCGTTACTAGCGGGGGGGGGCAATGAGCAGTTCTTC. Protein: CASSPPLLAGGGNEQFF.